Listed below are T cell receptor beta chains from one sample, sequenced in a study of cytomegalovirus exposure and HLA in healthy donors. Some clones are missing from TCRdb's copy, which holds only in-frame ones; the method was immunoSEQ multiplex PCR. The profile shows about 89,000 clones, roughly 70% of them singletons. Sequences were obtained from PBMCs. The receptors come from a male donor in good health and CMV-seronegative. The CDR3 runs from the conserved cysteine through the conserved F or W. The order of the fields is D gene, clone size, V gene, J gene, CDR3 length, CDR3 protein, CDR3 DNA. D genes are given only for firm matches. Some rows mark clone size as missing; the rest say once, few, many or name a class of expanded clone.

.	.	TRBV5-6	TRBJ1-2	13	CASTTPQNYGYTF	TGTGCCAGCACCACCCCCCAGAACTATGGCTACACCTTC
TRBD2	.	TRBV6-5	TRBJ2-3	15	CASSGPGGWADTQYF	TGTGCCAGCAGTGGCCCGGGAGGGTGGGCAGATACGCAGTATTTT
TRBD2	.	TRBV7-9	TRBJ2-5	17	CASSPPHGAGLQETQYF	TGTGCCAGCAGCCCCCCTCATGGAGCGGGGTTACAAGAGACCCAGTACTTC
.	.	TRBV6-1	TRBJ1-4	13	CASSVLREGKLFF	TGTGCCAGCAGTGTTCTCAGGGAAGGGAAACTGTTTTTT
.	few	TRBV7-2	TRBJ2-7	13	CASRSSFVGEQYF	TGTGCCAGCAGGTCTAGCTTTGTTGGCGAGCAGTACTTC
TRBD2	.	TRBV28	TRBJ2-3	15	CASSVAGGPPDTQYF	TGTGCCAGCAGTGTAGCGGGAGGCCCCCCAGATACGCAGTATTTT
.	.	TRBV2	TRBJ1-1	14	CASSARRGDTEAFF	TGTGCCAGCAGTGCGCGGAGGGGTGACACTGAAGCTTTCTTT
TRBD2	.	TRBV5-1	TRBJ2-7	14	CASSLLGTNSEQYF	TGCGCCAGCAGCTTGCTCGGGACTAACTCCGAGCAGTACTTC
.	.	TRBV6-5	TRBJ2-7	13	CASSYSYSYEQYF	TGTGCCAGCAGTTACTCTTATTCCTACGAGCAGTACTTC
.	few	TRBV4-3	TRBJ1-5	16	CASSQDAGGLNQPQHF	TGCGCCAGCAGCCAAGATGCTGGGGGCCTCAATCAGCCCCAGCATTTT
TRBD1	.	TRBV6-5	TRBJ2-7	14	CASSYSHRGNEQYF	TGTGCCAGCAGTTACTCGCACAGGGGCAACGAGCAGTACTTC
TRBD1	.	TRBV30	TRBJ1-4	14	CAWNRGQGGEKLFF	TGTGCCTGGAATAGGGGACAGGGAGGTGAAAAACTGTTTTTT
TRBD2	.	TRBV28	TRBJ2-6	18	CASSSLAGGLSGANVLTF	TGTGCCAGCAGTTCCCTAGCGGGAGGCCTCTCTGGGGCCAACGTCCTGACTTTC
TRBD1	.	TRBV6-5	TRBJ1-3	12	CASGGTGGTIYF	TGTGCCAGCGGAGGGACAGGAGGCACCATATATTTT
TRBD1	.	TRBV27	TRBJ2-7	15	CASSLNRGRGYEQYF	TGTGCCAGCAGTTTAAACAGGGGAAGGGGGTACGAGCAGTACTTC
.	.	TRBV19	TRBJ1-3	13	CASSDGVRDTIYF	TGTGCCAGCTCCGACGGAGTCCGAGACACCATATATTTT
.	.	TRBV7-2	TRBJ2-3	15	CASSLGRGSADTQYF	TGTGCCAGCAGCTTAGGTAGAGGATCCGCAGATACGCAGTATTTT
TRBD2	.	TRBV4-2	TRBJ2-1	16	CASSQVPAGGYNEQFF	TGTGCCAGCAGCCAAGTACCAGCGGGAGGCTACAATGAGCAGTTCTTC
TRBD1	few	TRBV28	TRBJ1-1	12	CASSFGVGGTLF	TGTGCCAGCAGTTTTGGCGTAGGGGGCACCCTTTTT
.	.	TRBV5-1	TRBJ1-1	15	CASSPPDRLYTEAFF	TGCGCCAGCAGCCCACCGGACAGACTATACACTGAAGCTTTCTTT
.	.	TRBV7-6	TRBJ2-7	14	CASSSFGGSHEQYF	TGTGCCAGCAGCAGCTTTGGAGGCTCCCACGAGCAGTACTTC
.	.	TRBV7-2	TRBJ2-5	15	CASSRAARLMETQYF	TGTGCCAGCAGCAGAGCTGCAAGACTTATGGAGACCCAGTACTTC
TRBD2	.	TRBV7-9	TRBJ2-3	15	CASSLASGGPNTQYF	TGTGCCAGCAGCTTAGCGTCGGGAGGGCCAAATACGCAGTATTTT
TRBD2	.	TRBV7-3	TRBJ2-7	16	CASSLVLAGGESEQYF	TGTGCCAGCAGCTTGGTACTAGCGGGAGGGGAATCCGAGCAGTACTTC
TRBD1	once	TRBV5-1	TRBJ2-1	15	CASSLAQGARDEQFF	TGCGCCAGCAGCTTGGCGCAGGGGGCTAGGGATGAGCAGTTCTTC
.	.	TRBV5-6	TRBJ2-7	15	CASSTGASTFYEQYF	TGTGCCAGCAGCACTGGGGCCAGTACTTTCTACGAGCAGTACTTC
TRBD1	.	TRBV19	TRBJ1-5	14	CASSTGGTSQPQHF	TGTGCCAGTAGTACAGGGGGGACCTCCCAGCCCCAGCATTTT
.	.	TRBV28	TRBJ1-2	15	CASSFPTGSNYGYTF	TGTGCCAGCAGTTTTCCCACAGGGTCCAACTATGGCTACACCTTC
.	.	TRBV7-9	TRBJ2-7	13	CASSSLGPYEQYF	TGTGCCAGCAGCTCCCTGGGGCCCTACGAGCAGTACTTC
.	.	TRBV9	TRBJ2-1	16	CASSSRDQGGYNEQFF	TGTGCCAGCAGCTCCCGTGACCAAGGAGGTTACAATGAGCAGTTCTTC
TRBD2	few	TRBV7-3	TRBJ2-7	15	CASSLLAGDFVEQYF	TGTGCCAGCAGCTTACTAGCGGGAGATTTTGTCGAGCAGTACTTC
TRBD1	.	TRBV4-2	TRBJ2-3	17	CASSQEQTGGVTDTQYF	TGTGCCAGCAGCCAAGAGCAGACAGGGGGGGTTACAGATACGCAGTATTTT
.	.	TRBV6-5	TRBJ2-3	14	CASSEPVGTDTQYF	TGTGCCAGCAGTGAACCGGTCGGCACAGATACGCAGTATTTT
.	.	TRBV28	TRBJ2-7	15	CASSSPRGGLSEQYF	TGTGCCAGCAGTTCCCCTCGAGGCGGGCTCTCCGAGCAGTACTTC
.	.	TRBV6-1	TRBJ2-2	16	CASSEWAGTNTGELFF	TGTGCCAGCAGTGAATGGGCAGGGACGAACACCGGGGAGCTGTTTTTT
.	.	TRBV10-3	TRBJ1-1	14	CAISTFLQNTEAFF	TGTGCCATCAGTACATTTTTACAGAACACTGAAGCTTTCTTT
.	.	TRBV28	TRBJ1-1	14	CASSLSAASTEAFF	TGTGCCAGCAGTTTAAGTGCAGCGTCGACTGAAGCTTTCTTT
.	.	TRBV5-1	TRBJ2-1	19	CASSWGGSPISGGPNEQFF	TGCGCCAGCAGCTGGGGGGGTTCACCAATTTCCGGGGGGCCCAATGAGCAGTTCTTC
TRBD2	.	TRBV2	TRBJ2-3	15	CARPGTSLSSDTQYF	TGTGCCAGGCCTGGGACTAGCCTTTCTTCAGATACGCAGTATTTT
.	.	TRBV7-3	TRBJ1-1	13	CASSLVANTEAFF	TGTGCCAGCAGCTTAGTGGCGAACACTGAAGCTTTCTTT
.	.	TRBV7-2	TRBJ2-7	14	CASSKRDFSYEQYF	TGTGCCAGCAGCAAAAGGGACTTCTCCTACGAGCAGTACTTC
.	.	TRBV28	TRBJ2-7	14	CASSNSAASGEQYF	TGTGCCAGCAGTAATTCGGCGGCAAGTGGCGAGCAGTACTTC
TRBD1	.	TRBV28	TRBJ1-2	19	CASIVPPGQGAGSNYGYTF	TGTGCCAGCATCGTCCCCCCGGGACAGGGGGCCGGATCTAACTATGGCTACACCTTC